This T cell receptor beta chain was identified in a study of T cell changes during pregnancy in multiple sclerosis. V lost 9 bases to trimming and J lost 2 bases, with 16 bases between them. Germline V gene sequence: CDR1 ENHRY, CDR2 SYGVKD. CDR3 length equals 14 residues. Sequenced by immunoSEQ multiplex PCR; TCRdb stores in-frame clones only, minus some. The sample includes just under 85,000 clones, roughly nine tenths seen only once; the top ten take roughly 2.5%. This clone was observed once. The chain recombines TRBV10-3 with TRBJ1-2; a possible D gene is TRBD1 (6 bases). The clonotype comes from a female donor with multiple sclerosis, enrolled in a pregnancy study. Specimen: peripheral blood, collected in the first trimester of pregnancy. CDR3 coding DNA: TGTGCCATAAAGACAGGCGAAACGAACTATGGCTACACCTTC. Protein sequence: CAIKTGETNYGYTF.